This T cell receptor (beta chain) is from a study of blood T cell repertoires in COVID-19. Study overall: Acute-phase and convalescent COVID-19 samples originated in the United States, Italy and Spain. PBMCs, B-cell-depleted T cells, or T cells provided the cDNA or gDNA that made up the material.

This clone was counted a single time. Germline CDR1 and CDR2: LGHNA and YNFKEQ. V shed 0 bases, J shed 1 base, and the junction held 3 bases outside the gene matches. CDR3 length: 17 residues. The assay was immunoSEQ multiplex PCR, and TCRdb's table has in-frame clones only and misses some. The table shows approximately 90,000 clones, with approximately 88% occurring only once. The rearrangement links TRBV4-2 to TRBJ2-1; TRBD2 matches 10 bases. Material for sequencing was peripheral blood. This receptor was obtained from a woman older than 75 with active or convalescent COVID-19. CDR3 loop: CASSQEWTSGSYNEQFF. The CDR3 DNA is TGTGCCAGCAGCCAAGAATGGACTAGCGGTTCCTACAATGAGCAGTTCTTC.